What follows are 14 T cell receptor beta chains derived from one specimen sequenced in a study of technical replicates of blood from several donors. Repertoires were generated with immunoSEQ multiplex PCR, while TCRdb's copy carries only in-frame clones and drops some. The sample lists 75,000 to 100,000 clones; about 95% were seen once. The sequenced sample was T cells isolated from PBMCs. These receptor sequences come from a human donor in good health.

This rearrangement joins TRBV15 to TRBJ2-7; tentative D call: TRBD2 (6 bases). There are 14 residues in the CDR3. Trimming cost V 4 bases and J 3 bases, with 13 bases left between them. From germline, CDR1 is LNHNV and CDR2 YYDKDF (reference sequence). The CDR3 region has the DNA TGTGCCACCAGCACCTACACTAGCAGCTACGAGCAGTACTTC. It encodes CATSTYTSSYEQYF.

The gene calls are TRBV2 and TRBJ2-1; 9 nucleotides match TRBD2. Germline loops: CDR1 SNHLY, CDR2 FYNNEI. This CDR3 contains 14 residues. V lost 6 bases and J lost 6; bases outside the gene matches: 6. CDR3 protein: CASRVRTSANEQFF. DNA for the CDR3: TGTGCCAGCAGAGTAAGGACTAGCGCCAATGAGCAGTTCTTC. Full variable domain (outside the CDR3, taken from reference TRBV2 and TRBJ2-1): EPEVTQTPSHQVTQMGQEVILRCVPISNHLYFYWYRQILGQKVEFLVSFYNNEISEKSEIFDDQFSVERPDGSNFTLKIRSTKLEDSAMYFCASRVRTSANEQFFGPGTRLTVL.

The V and J genes are TRBV28 and TRBJ1-4, with D tentatively TRBD1 (6 bases). Per germline, CDR1 MDHEN and CDR2 SYDVKM. V lost 4 bases and J lost 15, with 12 bases in between. This CDR3 comprises 11 residues. CDR3 region: CASSSWDKLFF. CDR3 DNA sequence: TGTGCCAGCAGTTCCTGGGACAAATTGTTTTTT. Drawing the rest from reference TRBV28 and TRBJ1-4, the complete variable domain is DVKVTQSSRYLVKRTGEKVFLECVQDMDHENMFWYRQDPGLGLRLIYFSYDVKMKEKGDIPEGYSVSREKKERFSLILESASTNQTSMYLCASSSWDKLFFGSGTQLSVL.

Details on this clone: Other nucleotide sequences from this sample produce the same CDR3. The J gene is TRBJ2-7, the V gene TRBV19, with 12 bases identical to TRBD2. The CDR3 totals 15 residues. The junction had 2 bases not matched to a gene; V was cut back by 1 base and J by 4 bases. Germline V lookup: CDR1 LNHDA, CDR2 SQIVND (reference sequence). This chain's CDR3 is CASSIGLAGVYEQYF. Here the CDR3 DNA reads TGTGCCAGTAGTATAGGACTAGCGGGAGTTTACGAGCAGTACTTC.

The chain recombines TRBV7-6 with TRBJ2-7, with D tentatively TRBD2 (6 bases). This CDR3 spans 15 amino acids. V lost 5 bases and J 2 bases, leaving 16 bases between the germline ends. Germline V CDR1 and CDR2: SGHVS, FNYEAQ. Here the CDR3 reads CASSRGTGSAYEQYF. The CDR3 region has the DNA TGTGCCAGCAGCCGCGGGACTGGGTCGGCCTACGAGCAGTACTTC.

The chain is built from TRBV9 and TRBJ2-7, with D maybe TRBD1 (5 bases). CDR3 length: 12 residues. The V gene lost 4 bases and the J gene lost 3 bases, with 8 bases spanning the gap. The germline V gene encodes CDR1 SGDLS and CDR2 YYNGEE. As DNA, the CDR3 is TGTGCCAGCAGCTTTGACAGCTACGAGCAGTACTTC. Translating gives CASSFDSYEQYF.

This chain joins TRBV15 and TRBJ2-7; TRBD1 aligns across 8 bases. Germline V CDR1 and CDR2: LNHNV, YYDKDF (reference sequence). This CDR3 spans 13 amino acids. J was trimmed by 3 bases and V by 9 bases; bases with no gene match: 7. The CDR3 loop is CATKGQGRYEQYF. The CDR3 DNA sequence: TGTGCCACAAAAGGACAGGGACGCTACGAGCAGTACTTC.

This clone was seen a single time. V and J are TRBV6-6 and TRBJ1-1, with unresolved D. V lost 6 bases and J lost 2, with 13 bases in between. The CDR3 runs 14 residues. In germline, CDR1 is MNHNY, CDR2 SVGAGI (reference sequence). The CDR3 loop reads CASSFTESNTEAFF. CDR3 nucleotide sequence: TGTGCCAGCAGCTTTACAGAGTCTAACACTGAAGCTTTCTTT.

This clone was observed once. V gene TRBV4-3 combines with J gene TRBJ2-1, with D tentatively TRBD2 (6 bases). The CDR3 totals 17 residues. V was cut by 0 bases and J by 7 bases, with 19 bases left in between. Germline lookup yields CDR1 LGHNA and CDR2 YSLEER. The CDR3 sequence: CASSQDHLGIGGNEQFF. Here the CDR3 DNA reads TGCGCCAGCAGCCAAGATCATCTAGGAATCGGGGGAAATGAGCAGTTCTTC.

V gene TRBV5-1 combines with J gene TRBJ1-1; a possible D gene is TRBD1 (6 bases). V lost 2 bases and J lost 2, with 10 bases in between. This CDR3 comprises 14 residues. Germline CDR1 reads SGHRS; CDR2 reads YFSETQ. The CDR3 sequence is CASSLTGKNTEAFF. Here the CDR3 DNA reads TGCGCCAGCAGCTTAACAGGGAAAAACACTGAAGCTTTCTTT.

J is TRBJ2-7 and V is TRBV7-5; the table's TRBD2 call for D was not verified on the DNA. TRBV7-5 is termed a pseudogene. The CDR3 loop spans 18 amino acids. CDR3 residues: CVRSLGSIETSPEVEQYF. CDR3 coding DNA: TGTGTCAGAAGCTTAGGGAGTATAGAGACCAGCCCAGAGGTCGAGCAGTACTTC.

The gene calls are TRBV18 and TRBJ1-1; D unclear. Germline-derived CDR1 and CDR2 are KGHSH and LQKENI. V lost 4 bases, J lost 0 bases, and 6 bases lay in between. The CDR3 has 13 residues. CDR3 region: CASSQDMNTEAFF. The DNA of the CDR3 is TGTGCCAGCTCACAAGACATGAACACTGAAGCTTTCTTT.

The V call is TRBV11-2, the J call TRBJ2-7; TRBD2 is a possible D gene (6 bases). Trimming removed 3 bases from V and 0 bases from J, with 9 bases in between. Germline CDR1 is SGHAT and CDR2 is FQNNGV. This CDR3 has 14 amino acids. The CDR3 is CASSFPGSSYEQYF. In DNA form, the CDR3 reads TGTGCCAGCAGCTTCCCCGGGAGCTCCTACGAGCAGTACTTC. The complete variable domain, with remaining parts taken from reference TRBV11-2 and TRBJ2-7, reads EAGVAQSPRYKIIEKRQSVAFWCNPISGHATLYWYQQILGQGPKLLIQFQNNGVVDDSQLPKDRFSAERLKGVDSTLKIQPAKLEDSAVYLCASSFPGSSYEQYFGPGTRLTVT.

The chain joins TRBV7-8 to TRBJ1-1; D not resolved. Germline assignment: CDR1 SGHVS and CDR2 FQNEAQ. V lost 2 bases and J 6 bases, leaving 4 bases between the germline ends. The CDR3 runs to 11 residues. The CDR3 is CASSLISEAFF. The DNA of the CDR3 is TGTGCCAGCAGCTTAATCTCTGAAGCTTTCTTT.